The next 10 T cell receptor beta chains were all read from a single sample in a study of OX40 agonist ivuxolimab in advanced cancers. Here immunoSEQ multiplex PCR was the method, and the copy in TCRdb shows in-frame clones only, minus some. The table lists some 69,000 clones, around 90% of them singletons. The sample in question was CD4+ or CD8+ T cells sorted from blood, obtained in a trial of the OX40 agonist ivuxolimab. Receptor source: an adult with an advanced solid tumor such as melanoma, head and neck, liver or kidney cancer.

This chain uses TRBV29-1 with TRBJ2-3; the D gene is possibly TRBD2 (6 bases). CDR1 and CDR2 (germline): SQVTM, ANQGSEA. Trimming removed 4 bases at V and 7 bases at J, with 18 bases between. CDR3 length: 14 amino acids. The CDR3 DNA sequence: TGCAGCGTTGGGGCCTGGGGGGAATCAAATACGCAGTATTTT. It is translated as CSVGAWGESNTQYF.

The chain uses TRBV7-3 and TRBJ2-3, with 7 bases that match TRBD2. This CDR3 has 16 residues. CDR1 and CDR2 (germline): SGHTA, FQGTGA. Germline trimming cut 6 bases from V and 1 base from J; bases unmatched to any gene: 10. CDR3 amino acids: CASSHTPGGRTDTQYF. CDR3 bases: TGTGCCAGCAGTCATACCCCGGGAGGACGCACAGATACGCAGTATTTT.

The CDR3 DNA sequence: TGTGCCAGCAGCCTATCGGAGGGAGCGAACACCGGGGAGCTGTTTTTT. It encodes CASSLSEGANTGELFF. The chain couples TRBV2 to TRBJ2-2, with D tentatively TRBD2 (6 bases). Trimming took 6 bases from V and 0 from J, leaving 14 bases between them. Germline CDR1 and CDR2: SNHLY and FYNNEI. The CDR3 has 16 residues.

The chain has TRBV2 and TRBJ2-3, with 7 bases fitting TRBD2. Per germline, CDR1 SNHLY and CDR2 FYNNEI. This CDR3 has 16 amino acids. V lost 2 bases to trimming and J lost 0 bases; unmatched junction nucleotides: 5. CDR3 sequence reads: CASSEKAGTSTDTQYF. In DNA form, the CDR3 reads TGTGCCAGCAGTGAAAAAGCGGGGACTAGCACAGATACGCAGTATTTT.

V usage is TRBV7-3 and J usage is TRBJ2-7; D remains unclear. This CDR3 has 13 residues. Germline CDR1 and CDR2: SGHTA and FQGTGA. Trimming removed 4 bases at V and 3 bases at J, with 10 bases between. CDR3 nucleotide sequence: TGTGCCAGCAGCTCTGGCGGTGGCTACGAGCAGTACTTC. Translated: CASSSGGGYEQYF.

The rearrangement links TRBV19 to TRBJ1-4, with D perhaps matching TRBD1 (6 bases). Trimming removed 6 bases at V and 8 bases at J, with 13 bases between. CDR3 length equals 13 residues. The germline V gene has CDR1 LNHDA and CDR2 SQIVND (reference sequence). CDR3 region: CASRSDRLEKLFF. The CDR3 nucleotides read TGTGCCAGTAGATCGGACAGACTCGAAAAACTGTTTTTT.

The chain carries TRBV19 and TRBJ2-5; D remains ambiguous. The germline CDR1 and CDR2 sequences are LNHDA and SQIVND (reference sequence). Between the trimmed V and J ends, which lost 4 bases and 5 bases, there was a span of 11 bases. This CDR3 has 13 residues. CDR3 nucleotides: TGTGCCAGTAGTACAGGTCGCAGCGAGACCCAGTACTTC. Translated, it gives CASSTGRSETQYF.

In its sample, this clone was seen once. This chain joins TRBV18 and TRBJ2-3; TRBD2 matches at 15 bases. The germline CDR1 and CDR2 sequences are KGHSH and LQKENI. V shed 2 bases and J 1 base; nucleotides not matched to a gene: 4. The CDR3 extends over 18 amino acids. The CDR3 DNA reads TGTGCCAGCTCACCAGGACTAGCGGGAGGGCCGGGCACAGATACGCAGTATTTT. As protein: CASSPGLAGGPGTDTQYF.

A few counts support this clone. CDR3 DNA: TGTGCCAGCACGTGGGAGGTGGGCAAAAACATTCAGTACTTC. Translating gives CASTWEVGKNIQYF. V usage is TRBV6-1 and J usage is TRBJ2-4; D might be TRBD2 (6 bases). V lost 7 bases to trimming and J lost 3 bases, with 13 bases between them. The CDR3 spans 14 residues. Per germline, CDR1 MNHNS and CDR2 SASEGT.

The V and J genes are TRBV27 and TRBJ1-5; 10 bases are a match to TRBD1. CDR3 length: 13 residues. In germline, CDR1 is MNHEY, CDR2 SMNVEV (reference sequence). With 10 bases clipped from V and 7 bases from J, the junction kept 7 bases outside the gene matches. The CDR3 nucleotides are TGTGCCACCCGGGACAGGGGACACCAGCCCCAGCATTTT. This sequence encodes CATRDRGHQPQHF.